The rows below give T cell receptor beta chains drawn from one sample of a study of T-cell reconstitution after alpha-beta-depleted transplantation in children. TCRdb redid the calling of the PCR reads with MiXCR, one entry per CDR3 protein. Among about 830,000 distinct CDR3 sequences, roughly 16% were seen once, and the ten largest hold 5%. The specimen was PBMCs, mostly from graft donor cells, collected 360 days after TCRalphabeta/CD19-depleted stem cell transplant. The receptor source for this set is a male patient under 18 who had a stem cell transplant for acute lymphoblastic leukemia, so the T cells may come from the graft donor. Both conserved end residues are part of each CDR3. D genes are given only for firm matches. Rows give clone size only sometimes, using once, few, many, or a class for an expanded clone.

V gene: TRBV29-1; J gene: TRBJ1-3; D gene: TRBD1; clone size: few; CDR3 protein: CSVEQGPGNTIYF; CDR3 DNA: TGCAGCGTAGAACAGGGGCCTGGAAACACCATATATTTT
V gene: TRBV27; J gene: TRBJ2-7; D gene: NA; clone size: NA; CDR3 protein: CASSFLVGENYEQYF; CDR3 DNA: TGTGCCAGCAGTTTTCTGGTAGGGGAGAACTACGAGCAGTACTTC
V gene: TRBV10-3; J gene: TRBJ2-7; D gene: TRBD1; clone size: many; CDR3 protein: CAITSSGGLFKEQYF; CDR3 DNA: TGTGCCATCACCTCATCAGGGGGCCTCTTTAAAGAGCAGTACTTC
V gene: TRBV4-1; J gene: TRBJ2-2; D gene: TRBD1; clone size: many; CDR3 protein: CASSHTGTVTGELFF; CDR3 DNA: TGCGCCAGCAGCCACACCGGGACAGTGACCGGGGAGCTGTTTTTT
V gene: TRBV27; J gene: TRBJ2-3; D gene: NA; clone size: few; CDR3 protein: CASSLFMGPSTDTQYF; CDR3 DNA: TGTGCCAGCAGTTTATTTATGGGCCCTAGCACAGATACGCAGTATTTT
V gene: TRBV13; J gene: TRBJ2-2; D gene: TRBD2; clone size: NA; CDR3 protein: CASSAGLEAGELFF; CDR3 DNA: TGTGCCAGCAGCGCGGGACTAGAGGCCGGGGAGCTGTTTTTT
V gene: TRBV20-1; J gene: TRBJ2-3; D gene: TRBD2; clone size: NA; CDR3 protein: CSVWGKVAGVKDTQYF; CDR3 DNA: TGCAGTGTCTGGGGAAAGGTAGCGGGAGTGAAAGATACGCAGTATTTT
V gene: TRBV5-1; J gene: TRBJ2-7; D gene: NA; clone size: few; CDR3 protein: CASSLIGLYEQYF; CDR3 DNA: TGCGCCAGCAGCTTGATAGGTCTCTACGAGCAGTACTTC
V gene: TRBV7-9; J gene: TRBJ2-1; D gene: TRBD1; clone size: NA; CDR3 protein: CASSLVAGGLGYNEQFF; CDR3 DNA: TGTGCCAGCAGCTTAGTAGCAGGGGGCTTGGGTTACAATGAGCAGTTCTTC
V gene: TRBV7-3; J gene: TRBJ2-7; D gene: NA; clone size: few; CDR3 protein: CASSYSTGAYEQYF; CDR3 DNA: TGTGCCAGCAGCTACTCGACAGGAGCCTACGAGCAGTACTTC
V gene: TRBV28; J gene: TRBJ1-5; D gene: NA; clone size: NA; CDR3 protein: CASSYGGLGNQPQHF; CDR3 DNA: TGTGCCAGCAGTTATGGGGGTTTGGGCAATCAGCCCCAGCATTTT
V gene: TRBV24-1; J gene: TRBJ2-7; D gene: NA; clone size: NA; CDR3 protein: CATSPGQPRASSYEQYF; CDR3 DNA: TGTGCCACCAGTCCTGGTCAACCCAGGGCGAGCTCCTACGAGCAGTACTTC
V gene: TRBV7-9; J gene: TRBJ1-2; D gene: NA; clone size: few; CDR3 protein: CASSLEVANYGYTF; CDR3 DNA: TGTGCCAGCAGCTTAGAAGTCGCTAACTATGGCTACACCTTC
V gene: TRBV20-1; J gene: TRBJ2-7; D gene: NA; clone size: NA; CDR3 protein: CCARDSKFGWGYEQYF; CDR3 DNA: TGCTGTGCTAGAGATAGTAAGTTCGGCTGGGGCTACGAGCAGTACTTC
V gene: TRBV11-1; J gene: TRBJ2-4; D gene: TRBD2; clone size: NA; CDR3 protein: CASSLGTSGRSLAKNIQYF; CDR3 DNA: TGTGCCAGCAGCTTGGGGACTAGCGGGAGGTCCCTAGCCAAAAACATTCAGTACTTC
V gene: TRBV12-3/TRBV12-4; J gene: TRBJ2-7; D gene: TRBD1; clone size: NA; CDR3 protein: CASISQGEKGPYEQYF; CDR3 DNA: TGTGCCAGCATCTCCCAGGGGGAAAAGGGCCCCTACGAGCAGTACTTC
V gene: TRBV29-1; J gene: TRBJ2-1; D gene: TRBD2; clone size: many; CDR3 protein: CSVRTSGSNEQFF; CDR3 DNA: TGCAGCGTCCGGACTAGCGGGAGCAATGAGCAGTTCTTC
V gene: TRBV20-1; J gene: TRBJ1-2; D gene: TRBD1; clone size: few; CDR3 protein: CSASRDSNYGYTF; CDR3 DNA: TGCAGTGCTAGCCGGGACAGTAACTATGGCTACACCTTC
V gene: TRBV5-4; J gene: TRBJ2-7; D gene: TRBD2; clone size: few; CDR3 protein: CASMVSGSHEQYF; CDR3 DNA: TGTGCCAGCATGGTTAGCGGGAGCCACGAGCAGTACTTC
V gene: TRBV4-1; J gene: TRBJ1-1; D gene: NA; clone size: NA; CDR3 protein: CASSPLGRERRVNTEAFF; CDR3 DNA: TGCGCCAGCAGCCCCCTCGGGAGAGAGAGGAGGGTGAACACTGAAGCTTTCTTT
V gene: TRBV4-1; J gene: TRBJ2-3; D gene: NA; clone size: few; CDR3 protein: CASSQRAGSSTDTQYF; CDR3 DNA: TGCGCCAGCAGCCAAAGGGCCGGATCTAGCACAGATACGCAGTATTTT
V gene: TRBV3-1; J gene: TRBJ2-5; D gene: NA; clone size: many; CDR3 protein: CASSQVAVHQETQYF; CDR3 DNA: TGTGCCAGCAGCCAAGTTGCGGTACACCAAGAGACCCAGTACTTC
V gene: TRBV5-7; J gene: TRBJ1-1; D gene: NA; clone size: few; CDR3 protein: CASSLVAGTGLNTEAFF; CDR3 DNA: TGTGCCAGCAGCTTGGTGGCAGGGACGGGTCTGAACACTGAAGCTTTCTTT
V gene: TRBV5-5; J gene: TRBJ2-1; D gene: TRBD2; clone size: few; CDR3 protein: CASSPGTSGGDEQFF; CDR3 DNA: TGTGCCAGCAGCCCCGGGACTAGCGGTGGAGATGAGCAGTTCTTC
V gene: TRBV6-4; J gene: TRBJ2-3; D gene: NA; clone size: once; CDR3 protein: CASAVSGFVDTQYF; CDR3 DNA: TGTGCCAGCGCCGTGAGTGGGTTTGTAGATACGCAGTATTTT
V gene: TRBV7-8; J gene: TRBJ2-3; D gene: NA; clone size: few; CDR3 protein: CASSLEVGVGADTQYF; CDR3 DNA: TGTGCCAGCAGCTTAGAAGTGGGAGTAGGAGCAGATACGCAGTATTTT
V gene: TRBV20-1; J gene: TRBJ2-5; D gene: NA; clone size: NA; CDR3 protein: CSAETDQETQYF; CDR3 DNA: TGCAGTGCTGAGACGGATCAAGAGACCCAGTACTTC
V gene: TRBV4-1; J gene: TRBJ2-2; D gene: NA; clone size: few; CDR3 protein: CASSRGLQGRGELFF; CDR3 DNA: TGCGCCAGCAGCCGCGGGCTACAGGGGAGGGGGGAGCTGTTTTTT
V gene: TRBV6-5; J gene: TRBJ2-7; D gene: TRBD2; clone size: NA; CDR3 protein: CASSYSTSGSSRSYF; CDR3 DNA: TGTGCCAGCAGTTACTCGACTAGCGGGAGCTCCAGGTCGTACTTC
V gene: TRBV27; J gene: TRBJ2-2; D gene: TRBD1; clone size: NA; CDR3 protein: CASSLSPGQGMAGELFF; CDR3 DNA: TGTGCCAGCAGTTTATCGCCGGGACAGGGTATGGCCGGGGAGCTGTTTTTT
V gene: TRBV10-2; J gene: TRBJ2-7; D gene: NA; clone size: many; CDR3 protein: CASRYDGNYEQYF; CDR3 DNA: TGCGCCAGCAGGTACGACGGGAACTACGAGCAGTACTTC
V gene: TRBV12-3/TRBV12-4; J gene: TRBJ2-1; D gene: TRBD2; clone size: NA; CDR3 protein: CASRGGRVQLSYNEQFF; CDR3 DNA: TGTGCCAGCAGGGGGGGGAGGGTACAGCTCTCCTACAATGAGCAGTTCTTC
V gene: TRBV15; J gene: TRBJ2-5; D gene: NA; clone size: NA; CDR3 protein: CATGGGPRETQYF; CDR3 DNA: TGTGCCACCGGTGGCGGACCTCGGGAGACCCAGTACTTC
V gene: TRBV5-1; J gene: TRBJ2-2; D gene: TRBD1; clone size: many; CDR3 protein: CASRSSGQENTGELFF; CDR3 DNA: TGCGCCAGCAGATCTTCCGGACAGGAGAACACCGGGGAGCTGTTTTTT
V gene: TRBV6-2/TRBV6-3; J gene: TRBJ2-3; D gene: TRBD2; clone size: NA; CDR3 protein: CASLEAGGGDTQYF; CDR3 DNA: TGTGCCAGCCTAGAAGCGGGAGGGGGGGATACGCAGTATTTT
V gene: TRBV7-2; J gene: TRBJ2-7; D gene: TRBD2; clone size: few; CDR3 protein: CASSLGLAEIYEQYF; CDR3 DNA: TGTGCCAGCAGCTTAGGCCTAGCGGAAATATACGAGCAGTACTTC
V gene: TRBV20-1; J gene: TRBJ2-5; D gene: NA; clone size: many; CDR3 protein: CSASRDEETQYF; CDR3 DNA: TGCAGTGCCAGTAGGGATGAAGAGACCCAGTACTTC
V gene: TRBV27; J gene: TRBJ2-6; D gene: TRBD1; clone size: few; CDR3 protein: CASSKQGAYSGANVLTF; CDR3 DNA: TGTGCCAGCAGTAAGCAGGGGGCCTACTCTGGGGCCAACGTCCTGACTTTC
V gene: TRBV18; J gene: TRBJ2-6; D gene: NA; clone size: many; CDR3 protein: CASSPPGANVLTF; CDR3 DNA: TGTGCCAGCTCACCACCCGGGGCCAACGTCCTGACTTTC